This entry lists 13 T cell receptor beta chains sequenced from one sample in a study of blood T cell repertoires in COVID-19. Generated by immunoSEQ multiplex PCR, the TCRdb table keeps only in-frame clones and is missing some. The table records about 200,000 clones, around 88% of them present only once. Material: PBMCs or T cells enriched from blood (not recorded which). The receptors here all came from a woman in her twenties or thirties who had been exposed to COVID-19.

The chain couples TRBV6-1 to TRBJ2-7, with D perhaps TRBD1 (6 bases). Looked up from germline, CDR1 is MNHNS and CDR2 is SASEGT. The CDR3 is 17 residues long. V dropped 2 bases and J dropped 3 bases, with 20 bases sitting between them. The DNA of the CDR3 is TGTGCCAGCAGTGAACAGCTTGGCAGGGGAATTCGCTACGAGCAGTACTTC. Residues: CASSEQLGRGIRYEQYF.

V is TRBV14 and J is TRBJ2-3; D possibly corresponds to TRBD2 (6 bases). V lost 4 bases to trimming and J lost 1 base, with 9 bases between them. The CDR3 is made up of 14 amino acids. Germline CDR1 and CDR2: SGHDN and FVKESK. The CDR3: CASSRGLRTDTQYF. The CDR3 region has the DNA TGTGCCAGCAGCCGGGGACTGCGCACAGATACGCAGTATTTT.

This chain joins TRBV6-5 and TRBJ1-1; D uncertain. Germline-derived CDR1 and CDR2 are MNHEY and SVGAGI. The CDR3 spans 13 residues. V lost 6 bases, J lost 0 bases, and 8 bases lay in between. The CDR3 loop is CASRDSMNTEAFF. CDR3 sequence (DNA): TGTGCCAGCAGAGATAGCATGAACACTGAAGCTTTCTTT.

In nucleotides, the CDR3 is TGTGCCATCAGTGACCGGGACATGGCAATCTATGGCTACACCTTC. This translates into CAISDRDMAIYGYTF. The V call is TRBV10-3, the J call TRBJ1-2, with D possibly TRBD1 on 6 matching bases. CDR1 is ENHRY and CDR2 is SYGVKD in the germline V gene. CDR3 length equals 15 residues. V was shortened by 3 bases and J by 4 bases, with 15 bases between the two germline ends.

The rearrangement links TRBV5-1 to TRBJ2-3; 8 bases line up with TRBD2. This CDR3 contains 16 residues. Germline CDR1 is SGHRS and CDR2 is YFSETQ. Trimming at V came to 0 bases and at J to 0 bases, leaving 3 bases not matched to a gene. CDR3 DNA: TGCGCCAGCAGCTTGGCCAGCGGGGGAAGCACAGATACGCAGTATTTT. Translation: CASSLASGGSTDTQYF.

The V and J genes are TRBV5-1 and TRBJ2-2, with D perhaps matching TRBD1 (6 bases). The V gene lost 2 bases and the J gene lost 0 bases, with 14 bases spanning the gap. The CDR3 has 17 residues. Germline V gene data show CDR1 as SGHRS and CDR2 as YFSETQ. CDR3 nucleotide sequence: TGCGCCAGCAGCTTTCTCCGGGACACGGCGAACACCGGGGAGCTGTTTTTT. Protein product: CASSFLRDTANTGELFF.

The rearrangement joins TRBV5-1 to TRBJ1-2, with D perhaps matching TRBD1 (5 bases). The CDR3 extends over 13 amino acids. Germline V CDR1 and CDR2: SGHRS, YFSETQ. The V end lost 2 bases, the J end lost 10 bases, and 15 bases lay between the germline ends. CDR3 DNA sequence: TGCGCCAGCAGCTTCGCAGGCAAGGGGCTCTACACCTTC. This sequence encodes CASSFAGKGLYTF.

The chain uses TRBV6-5 and TRBJ2-7, with TRBD1 matching 8 bases. Unmatched junction bases numbered 9, after V lost 4 bases and J lost 4 bases. The CDR3 spans 15 residues. Germline-derived CDR1 and CDR2 are MNHEY and SVGAGI. The CDR3, as DNA: TGTGCCAGCAGTTGGAGGGCCACAGGGGGATACGAGCAGTACTTC. This codes for CASSWRATGGYEQYF.

There are a few counts of this clone. This chain joins TRBV5-4 and TRBJ2-2; tentative D call: TRBD1 (6 bases). Germline values: CDR1 SGHNT, CDR2 YYREEE (reference sequence). V dropped 1 base and J dropped 0 bases, with 13 bases sitting between them. CDR3 length: 17 amino acids. DNA of the CDR3: TGTGCCAGCAGCTTGTCTTTCAGGACAGCGAACACCGGGGAGCTGTTTTTT. This encodes CASSLSFRTANTGELFF. Full variable domain (remainder filled in from reference TRBV5-4 and TRBJ2-2): ETGVTQSPTHLIKTRGQQVTLRCSSQSGHNTVSWYQQALGQGPQFIFQYYREEENGRGNFPPRFSGLQFPNYSSELNVNALELDDSALYLCASSLSFRTANTGELFFGEGSRLTVL.

The chain couples TRBV9 to TRBJ1-1; 8 bases align to TRBD1. Germline assignment: CDR1 SGDLS and CDR2 YYNGEE. Trimming removed 4 bases from V and 3 bases from J; junction bases left unmatched: 2. The CDR3 length is 13 residues. As DNA, the CDR3 is TGTGCCAGCAGCAAGGACAGGGACACTGAAGCTTTCTTT. Amino acid sequence: CASSKDRDTEAFF.

The rearrangement uses TRBV21-1 and TRBJ2-7; no DNA check was done on the table's D call, TRBD2. TRBV21-1 is a known pseudogene. The CDR3 has 10 amino acids. Written as DNA, the CDR3 is TGTGCCAGCAGGGAGTACGAGCAGTACTTC. Translation: CASREYEQYF.

This chain connects TRBV5-1 to TRBJ1-2; TRBD1 aligns across 8 bases. Per the germline V gene, CDR1 is SGHRS and CDR2 is YFSETQ. The CDR3 contains 15 residues. V dropped 0 bases and J dropped 3; count of bases not matched to a gene: 4. The CDR3 protein is CASSLDPGGDYGYTF. CDR3 nucleotide sequence: TGCGCCAGCAGCTTGGACCCAGGGGGCGACTATGGCTACACCTTC.

This chain joins TRBV3-1 (or the pseudogene TRBV3-2) and TRBJ2-3; D is ambiguous. This CDR3 has 14 amino acids. Between the trimmed V and J ends, which lost 1 base and 5 bases, there was a span of 10 bases. Germline CDR1 is LGHDT and CDR2 is YNNKEL (reference sequence). This CDR3 reads CASSQAKRVDTQYF. The CDR3 DNA reads TGTGCCAGCAGCCAAGCCAAGAGAGTAGATACGCAGTATTTT.